The 15 T cell receptor beta chains reported below all come from one sample, sequenced in a study of blood T cells in healthy people across ages. The use of a sample-barcoded 5' primer and a J-beta primer mix characterized a second PCR of about 7 to 12 cycles. TCRdb re-called the 5' RACE reads through MiXCR, storing one row per CDR3 protein. Of about 630,000 distinct CDR3 sequences detected, around 21% appear once; the ten largest clones hold around 3.4%. The material sequenced was blood. These receptor sequences come from a man in his 70s in good health.

This clonotype came up a few times. The chain couples TRBV4-1 to TRBJ1-2, with D perhaps matching TRBD1 (5 bases). The CDR3 totals 15 residues. V lost 5 bases to trimming and J lost 1 base, with 14 bases between them. Germline V gene data show CDR1 as MGHRA and CDR2 as YSYEKL. CDR3 protein: CASSGPAGNNYGYTF. The CDR3 region has the DNA TGCGCCAGCAGCGGCCCGGCAGGGAATAACTATGGCTACACCTTC.

The chain is built from TRBV29-1 and TRBJ2-5; 9 nucleotides match TRBD2. In germline, CDR1 is SQVTM, CDR2 ANQGSEA. V lost 6 bases, J lost 4 bases, and 9 bases stayed unmatched. This CDR3 region has 14 residues. Here the CDR3 DNA reads TGCAGCGTGGGGTTAGCGGGAGATAGAGAGACCCAGTACTTC. Protein: CSVGLAGDRETQYF.

The chain carries TRBV3-1 and TRBJ1-5; D is ambiguous. V was cut by 1 base and J by 7 bases, with 8 bases left in between. Germline assignment: CDR1 LGHDT and CDR2 YNNKEL (reference sequence). The CDR3 has 13 residues. Here the CDR3 reads CASSQGARQPQHF. The CDR3 coding sequence is TGTGCCAGCAGCCAAGGGGCGAGGCAGCCCCAGCATTTT.

CDR3 region: CAISDSGASADTQYF. The CDR3 DNA is TGTGCCATCAGCGATAGCGGGGCTAGCGCAGATACGCAGTATTTT. The chain employs TRBV10-3 and TRBJ2-3; 8 nucleotides line up with TRBD2. The CDR3 length is 15 residues. J lost 4 bases, V lost 6 bases, and 9 bases had no gene match. Germline assignment: CDR1 ENHRY and CDR2 SYGVKD.

This clonotype was seen a handful of times. The rearrangement links TRBV20-1 to TRBJ2-7; 10 bases fit TRBD2. V shed 4 bases and J 6 bases; nucleotides not matched to a gene: 9. Germline CDR1 and CDR2: DFQATT and SNEGSKA (reference sequence). The CDR3 covers 14 residues. For the CDR3, the DNA is TGCAGTGCTACACTAGCGGGATCCCATTCCGAGCAGTACTTC. Translating gives CSATLAGSHSEQYF.

This clonotype has just a few counts. The chain employs TRBV13 and TRBJ2-3, with TRBD1 identical over 7 bases. The V segment lost 1 base and the J segment 0 bases; nucleotides outside the gene matches: 1. Germline loops: CDR1 PRHDT, CDR2 FYEKMQ (reference sequence). This CDR3 region has 15 residues. CDR3 sequence: CASSLEGQSTDTQYF. CDR3 nucleotide sequence: TGTGCCAGCAGCTTAGAGGGACAGAGCACAGATACGCAGTATTTT.

The rearrangement uses TRBV6-1 and TRBJ2-7; D is undetermined. The germline gives CDR1 MNHNS, CDR2 SASEGT. V was clipped by 7 bases and J by 0 bases, with 10 bases between them. The CDR3 is 13 amino acids. Here the CDR3 reads CASTSSPSYEQYF. Here the CDR3 DNA reads TGTGCCAGCACGAGTTCCCCCTCCTACGAGCAGTACTTC.

This clonotype appeared a few times. The CDR3 DNA sequence: TGTGCCAGCAGTGCCTCTAGCGGGGGCCCCCGCAATGAGCAGTTCTTC. Amino acids: CASSASSGGPRNEQFF. The gene calls are TRBV28 and TRBJ2-5; 10 bases match TRBD2. The DNA end is more similar to TRBJ2-1, so the J call may be wrong. This CDR3 has 16 residues. Germline assignment: CDR1 MDHEN and CDR2 SYDVKM.

In its sample, this clonotype was seen a few times. V usage is TRBV7-6 and J usage is TRBJ2-1; D remains unclear. Germline V CDR1 and CDR2: SGHVS, FNYEAQ. The V end was cut by 1 base, the J end by 0 bases, with 13 bases between. CDR3 size: 17 residues. CDR3 bases: TGTGCCAGCAGCTTAGTGGGTAGTCCCAGCTCCTACAATGAGCAGTTCTTC. This translates into CASSLVGSPSSYNEQFF.

The chain recombines TRBV15 with TRBJ1-5; D is unresolved. V lost 3 bases to trimming and J lost 5 bases, with 8 bases between them. This CDR3 comprises 13 residues. Germline V gene data show CDR1 as LNHNV and CDR2 as YYDKDF (reference sequence). CDR3 amino acids: CATSRPQYQPQHF. The CDR3 nucleotides read TGTGCCACCAGCAGGCCCCAATATCAGCCCCAGCATTTT.

About this clonotype itself: This may be a read error, as it is one base from a much larger clone. The genes are TRBV9 and TRBJ2-7, with 10 nucleotides matching TRBD2. Germline CDR1 and CDR2: SGDLS and YYNGEE. This CDR3 is built from 14 residues. With 3 bases clipped from V and 2 bases from J, the junction kept 2 bases outside the gene matches. This chain's CDR3 is CASSAGTSAYEQYF. In DNA, the CDR3 is TGTGCCAGCAGCGCCGGGACTAGCGCCTACGAGCAGTACTTC. Using reference TRBV9 and TRBJ2-7 for the parts outside the CDR3, the full variable domain is DSGVTQTPKHLITATGQRVTLRCSPRSGDLSVYWYQQSLDQGLQFLIQYYNGEERAKGNILERFSAQQFPDLHSELNLSSLELGDSALYFCASSAGTSAYEQYFGPGTRLTVT.

The chain links TRBV28 to TRBJ2-5; 7 nucleotides align to TRBD1. The CDR3 runs 14 residues. Germline assignment: CDR1 MDHEN and CDR2 SYDVKM. The trim removed 4 bases at V and 5 bases at J, leaving 7 bases unmatched. The CDR3 sequence is CASSSRTGVETQYF. The CDR3 DNA reads as TGTGCCAGCAGTTCGCGAACAGGGGTGGAGACCCAGTACTTC.

Concerning this clonotype itself: In this CDR3 the conserved last residue, phenylalanine or tryptophan, is missing, so a read error is likely. The chain carries TRBV28 and TRBJ2-4, with D uncertain. Germline loops: CDR1 MDHEN, CDR2 SYDVKM. The ends were cut back, 5 bases at V and 2 bases at J, with 13 bases in the middle. This CDR3 has 15 residues. The CDR3 DNA is TGTGCCAGCAGTGTCAGGAGAGTGACCAAAAACATTCAGTACCTC. It specifies CASSVRRVTKNIQYL.

This clonotype was seen ten or more times. The genes are TRBV12-3 or TRBV12-4 and TRBJ2-7; D might be TRBD2 (6 bases). Trimming shortened V by 7 bases and J by 2 bases, and 18 bases separated the two germline ends. The CDR3 runs to 15 residues. Here the CDR3 DNA reads TGTGCCAGCAACCTTGGGTGGGGGGACCCCTACGAGCAGTACTTC. Amino acid sequence: CASNLGWGDPYEQYF.

This chain uses TRBV7-6 with TRBJ1-1, with 10 positions matching TRBD1. The V gene end was trimmed by 5 bases and the J gene end by 4 bases; junction bases not matched to a gene: 10. The CDR3 covers 16 residues. CDR1 is SGHVS and CDR2 is FNYEAQ in the germline V gene. The DNA for the CDR3 is TGTGCCAGCAGCCCCCGGGACAGGGGAGGCGCCACTGAAGCTTTCTTT. The encoded protein is CASSPRDRGGATEAFF.